This TCR beta chain appears in the sequencing data of a study of T cell responses to AZD1222 COVID-19 vaccine. The ends were cut back, 4 bases at V and 8 bases at J, with 15 bases in the middle. In germline, CDR1 is SGHNT, CDR2 YYREEE (reference sequence). CDR3 size: 14 residues. Libraries were prepared by immunoSEQ multiplex PCR; TCRdb keeps only in-frame clonotypes and omits some of them. The table has about 97,000 clones, approximately 90% seen once. The J gene is TRBJ1-4, the V gene TRBV5-4, with TRBD1 as a possible D gene (5 bases). Sample: peripheral blood, taken on day 0 of AZD1222 vaccination. The sequence was obtained from an adult in good health. For the CDR3, the DNA is TGTGCCAGCAGCCAGTGGCAGGGAGGAGAAAAACTGTTTTTT. It codes for CASSQWQGGEKLFF.